These 3 T cell receptor beta chains were sequenced from one sample in a study of cytomegalovirus exposure and HLA in healthy donors. This PCR relied on a set of 60 Vbeta primers and 13 Jbeta primers. Measured with immunoSEQ multiplex PCR; TCRdb has only the in-frame clones, and not every one. This table has some 110,000 clones, 70% to 80% appearing once. Sequenced material: PBMCs. Receptor source: a man aged 55-75 years in good health and CMV-seronegative.

This chain links TRBV9 with TRBJ1-4; tentative D call: TRBD1 (5 bases). Germline values: CDR1 SGDLS, CDR2 YYNGEE. There are 14 residues in the CDR3. V was clipped by 0 bases and J by 5 bases, with 8 bases between them. CDR3 bases: TGTGCCAGCAGCGTAGACGGGGGGAATGAAAAACTGTTTTTT. Protein: CASSVDGGNEKLFF.

CDR3 protein: CASSRRPASEGQPQHF. CDR3 nucleotide sequence: TGCGCCAGCAGCCGCCGCCCTGCAAGCGAGGGTCAGCCCCAGCATTTT. The chain uses TRBV5-1 and TRBJ1-5; D not resolved. The CDR3 runs 16 residues. Germline V gene lookup returns CDR1 SGHRS and CDR2 YFSETQ. V shed 4 bases and J shed 6 bases, with 20 bases lying between them.

This chain connects TRBV5-1 to TRBJ2-6; D unclear. CDR1 is SGHRS, CDR2 YFSETQ, per germline. V lost 4 bases to trimming and J lost 4 bases, with 18 bases between them. CDR3 length equals 17 residues. CDR3 amino acids: CASSAYGTPSGANVLTF. CDR3 bases: TGCGCCAGCAGCGCCTACGGTACCCCATCGGGGGCCAACGTCCTGACTTTC. The full variable domain, in which reference TRBV5-1 and TRBJ2-6 provide the parts outside the CDR3, is KAGVTQTPRYLIKTRGQQVTLSCSPISGHRSVSWYQQTPGQGLQFLFEYFSETQRNKGNFPGRFSGRQFSNSRSEMNVSTLELGDSALYLCASSAYGTPSGANVLTFGAGSRLTVL.